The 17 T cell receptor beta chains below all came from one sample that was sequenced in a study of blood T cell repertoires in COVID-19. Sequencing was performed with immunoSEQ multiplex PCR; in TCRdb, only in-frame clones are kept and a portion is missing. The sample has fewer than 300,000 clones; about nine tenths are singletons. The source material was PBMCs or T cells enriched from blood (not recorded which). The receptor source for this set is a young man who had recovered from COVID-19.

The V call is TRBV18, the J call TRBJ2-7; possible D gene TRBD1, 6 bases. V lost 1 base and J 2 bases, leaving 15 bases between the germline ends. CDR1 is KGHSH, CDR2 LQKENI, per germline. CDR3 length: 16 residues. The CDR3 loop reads CASSPQPGVTAYEQYF. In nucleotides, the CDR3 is TGTGCCAGCTCACCACAACCAGGGGTAACCGCCTACGAGCAGTACTTC.

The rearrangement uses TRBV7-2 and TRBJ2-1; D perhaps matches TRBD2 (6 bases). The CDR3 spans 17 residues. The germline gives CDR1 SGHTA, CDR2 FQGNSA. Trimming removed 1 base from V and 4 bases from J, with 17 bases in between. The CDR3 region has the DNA TGTGCCAGCAGCTTAGGTTTCGGGCGGGGAATTTACAATGAGCAGTTCTTC. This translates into CASSLGFGRGIYNEQFF.

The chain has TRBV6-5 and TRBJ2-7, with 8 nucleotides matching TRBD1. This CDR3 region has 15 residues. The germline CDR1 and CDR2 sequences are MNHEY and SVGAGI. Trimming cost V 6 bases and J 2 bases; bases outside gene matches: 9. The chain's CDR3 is CASSARDRIPYEQYF. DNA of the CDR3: TGTGCCAGCAGCGCGAGGGACAGGATACCCTACGAGCAGTACTTC.

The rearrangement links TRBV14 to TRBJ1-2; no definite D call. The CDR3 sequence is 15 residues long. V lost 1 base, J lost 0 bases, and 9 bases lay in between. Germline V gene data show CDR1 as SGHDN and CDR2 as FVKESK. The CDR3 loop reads CASSQATIPNYGYTF. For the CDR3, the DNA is TGTGCCAGCAGCCAAGCCACAATCCCTAACTATGGCTACACCTTC.

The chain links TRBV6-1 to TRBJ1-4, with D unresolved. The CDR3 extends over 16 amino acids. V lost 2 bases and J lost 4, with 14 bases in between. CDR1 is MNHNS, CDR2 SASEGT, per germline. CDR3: CASSEMRAGVNEKLFF. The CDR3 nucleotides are TGTGCCAGCAGTGAAATGCGGGCAGGAGTTAATGAAAAACTGTTTTTT.

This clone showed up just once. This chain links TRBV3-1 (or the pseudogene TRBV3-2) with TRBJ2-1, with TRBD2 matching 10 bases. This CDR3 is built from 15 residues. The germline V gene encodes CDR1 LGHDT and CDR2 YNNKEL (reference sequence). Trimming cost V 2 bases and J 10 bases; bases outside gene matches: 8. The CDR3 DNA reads TGTGCCAGCAGCCAAAATAGCGGGGGGTTAGGGGAGCAGTTCTTC. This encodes CASSQNSGGLGEQFF.

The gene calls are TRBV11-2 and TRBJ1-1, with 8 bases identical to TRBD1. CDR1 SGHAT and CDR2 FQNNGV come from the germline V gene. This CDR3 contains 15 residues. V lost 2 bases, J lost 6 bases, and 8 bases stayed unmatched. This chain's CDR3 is CASSLRQGFVAEAFF. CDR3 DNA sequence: TGTGCCAGCAGCTTAAGACAGGGGTTTGTTGCTGAAGCTTTCTTT.

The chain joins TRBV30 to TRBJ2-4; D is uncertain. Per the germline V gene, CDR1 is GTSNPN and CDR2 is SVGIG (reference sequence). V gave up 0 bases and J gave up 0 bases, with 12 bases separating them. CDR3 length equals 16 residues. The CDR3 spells CAWSVDTFVAKNIQYF. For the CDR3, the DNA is TGTGCCTGGAGTGTTGACACCTTCGTAGCCAAAAACATTCAGTACTTC.

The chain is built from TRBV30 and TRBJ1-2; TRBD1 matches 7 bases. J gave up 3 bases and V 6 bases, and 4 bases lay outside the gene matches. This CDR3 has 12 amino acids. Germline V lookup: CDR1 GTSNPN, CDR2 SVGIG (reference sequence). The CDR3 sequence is CACLTGDYGYTF. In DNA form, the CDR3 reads TGTGCCTGTCTAACAGGGGACTATGGCTACACCTTC.

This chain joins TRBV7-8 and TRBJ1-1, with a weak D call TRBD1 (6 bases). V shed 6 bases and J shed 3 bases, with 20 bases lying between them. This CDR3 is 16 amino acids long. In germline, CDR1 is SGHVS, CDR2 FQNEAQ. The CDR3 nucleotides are TGTGCCAGCAGGCAAACAGGGTTGGGGGGGTACACTGAAGCTTTCTTT. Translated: CASRQTGLGGYTEAFF. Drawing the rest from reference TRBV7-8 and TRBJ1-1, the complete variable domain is GAGVSQSPRYKVAKRGQDVALRCDPISGHVSLFWYQQALGQGPEFLTYFQNEAQLDKSGLPSDRFFAERPEGSVSTLKIQRTQQEDSAVYLCASRQTGLGGYTEAFFGQGTRLTVV.

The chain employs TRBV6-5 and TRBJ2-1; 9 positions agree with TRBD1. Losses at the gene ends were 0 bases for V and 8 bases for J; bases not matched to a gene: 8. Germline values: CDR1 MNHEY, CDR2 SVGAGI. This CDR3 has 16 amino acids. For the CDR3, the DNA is TGTGCCAGCAGTTACTCTGCCACAGGGGGCGAGGATGAGCAGTTCTTC. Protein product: CASSYSATGGEDEQFF.

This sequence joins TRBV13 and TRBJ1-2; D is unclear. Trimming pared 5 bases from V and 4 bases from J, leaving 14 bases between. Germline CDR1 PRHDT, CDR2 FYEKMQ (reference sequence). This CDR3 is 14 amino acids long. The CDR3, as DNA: TGTGCCAGCAGCGGCCTAAACGGGTTCTATGGCTACACCTTC. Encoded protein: CASSGLNGFYGYTF.

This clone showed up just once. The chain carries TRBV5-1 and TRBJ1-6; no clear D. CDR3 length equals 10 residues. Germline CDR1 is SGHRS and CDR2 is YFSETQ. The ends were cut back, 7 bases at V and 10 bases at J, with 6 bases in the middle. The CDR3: CASARSPLHF. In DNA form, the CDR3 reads TGCGCCAGCGCACGGTCACCCCTCCACTTT.

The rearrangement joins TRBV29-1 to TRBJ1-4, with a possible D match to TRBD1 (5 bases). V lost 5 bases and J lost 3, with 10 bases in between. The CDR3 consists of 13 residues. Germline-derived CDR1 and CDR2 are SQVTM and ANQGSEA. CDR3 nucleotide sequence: TGCAGCGTTCAGGGTTCGGCTAATGAAAAACTGTTTTTT. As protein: CSVQGSANEKLFF.

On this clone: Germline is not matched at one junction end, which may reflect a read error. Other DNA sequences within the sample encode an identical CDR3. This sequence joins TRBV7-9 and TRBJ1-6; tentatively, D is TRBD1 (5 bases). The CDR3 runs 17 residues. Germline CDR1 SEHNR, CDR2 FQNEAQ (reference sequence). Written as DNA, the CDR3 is TGCGCCCGCCCCACCCACGACCGGGGGGGAGTAAATTCACCCCTCCACTTT. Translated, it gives CARPTHDRGGVNSPLHF.

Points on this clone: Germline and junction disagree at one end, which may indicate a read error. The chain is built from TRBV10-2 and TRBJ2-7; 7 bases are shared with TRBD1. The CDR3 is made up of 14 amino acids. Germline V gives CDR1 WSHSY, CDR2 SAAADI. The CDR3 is CASSRDSNNYDQYF. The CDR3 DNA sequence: TGCGCCAGCAGCCGGGACAGCAACAATTACGATCAGTACTTC.

CDR3 sequence: CASGSGAPGQGDEKLFF. DNA for the CDR3: TGTGCCAGTGGAAGTGGGGCTCCGGGACAGGGTGATGAAAAACTGTTTTTT. This rearrangement joins TRBV19 to TRBJ1-4; TRBD1 matches 9 bases. In germline, CDR1 is LNHDA, CDR2 SQIVND (reference sequence). The CDR3 is 17 residues long. With 8 bases clipped from V and 6 bases from J, the junction kept 16 bases outside the gene matches.